This TCR beta chain was found in a study of CD8 T cells in Susac syndrome. After extraction with the RNeasy kit, roughly 0.5 to 1 ug of the RNA was reverse transcribed using random hexamers. One entry per CDR3 protein results from TCRdb running MiXCR on the immunoSEQ multiplex PCR reads. Altogether 150,000 to 200,000 distinct CDR3 sequences are present, approximately 95% being singletons, with the ten largest covering around 0.09%. CDR1 DFQATT and CDR2 SNEGSKA come from the germline V gene (reference sequence). The trim removed 0 bases at V and 7 bases at J, leaving 10 bases unmatched. This CDR3 is built from 16 residues. From blood CD8+ and CD4+ T cells, TCR beta sequences were generated. TEMRA cells were FACS-enriched, while CD8+ and CD4+ T cells were negatively isolated.

This clonotype originated in a human donor with multiple sclerosis. The chain carries TRBV20-1 and TRBJ2-3; 10 bases align to TRBD2. The source material was CD4+ T cells from PBMCs. The chain's CDR3 is CSARDTTSGKGNTQYF. The CDR3 bases are TGCAGTGCTAGAGATACCACTAGCGGGAAAGGGAATACGCAGTATTTT.